Following are 5 T cell receptor beta chains from one sample sequenced in a study of cytomegalovirus exposure and HLA in healthy donors. In the PCR, 60 Vbeta and 13 Jbeta primers were used. Profiling relied on immunoSEQ multiplex PCR, and the TCRdb table lists in-frame clones only, not all of them. The sample holds roughly 90,000 clones, 84% seen once. Sequencing was performed on PBMCs. Receptors originate from a man aged 18 to 30 in good health and CMV-seronegative.

This clone was counted a few times. The V gene is TRBV4-1, the J gene TRBJ2-2, with 7 nucleotides matching TRBD2. The CDR3 has 17 residues. CDR1 and CDR2 (germline): MGHRA, YSYEKL. The V segment lost 1 base and the J segment 5 bases; nucleotides outside the gene matches: 10. The CDR3 loop is CASSQAGSGGDTGELFF. CDR3 DNA sequence: TGCGCCAGCAGCCAAGCGGGTTCGGGGGGAGATACCGGGGAGCTGTTTTTT.

This chain connects TRBV5-8 to TRBJ2-1, with 9 bases lining up with TRBD1. The CDR3 is made up of 13 amino acids. CDR1 and CDR2 from the germline V gene are SGHTS and YDEGEE. V dropped 8 bases and J dropped 12; count of bases not matched to a gene: 12. CDR3 region: CASRDRVLFGQFF. DNA of the CDR3: TGTGCCAGTCGGGACAGGGTCTTGTTCGGGCAGTTCTTC.

This chain connects TRBV11-2 to TRBJ1-5; D is possibly TRBD1 (6 bases). CDR1 is SGHAT, CDR2 FQNNGV, per germline. V was clipped by 1 base and J by 3 bases, with 13 bases between them. The CDR3 has 16 amino acids. The CDR3 loop reads CASSLGSWTANQPQHF. The CDR3 nucleotides read TGTGCCAGCAGCTTAGGCTCTTGGACAGCCAATCAGCCCCAGCATTTT. The variable domain in full, completed from reference TRBV11-2 and TRBJ1-5, reads EAGVAQSPRYKIIEKRQSVAFWCNPISGHATLYWYQQILGQGPKLLIQFQNNGVVDDSQLPKDRFSAERLKGVDSTLKIQPAKLEDSAVYLCASSLGSWTANQPQHFGDGTRLSIL.

The chain has TRBV27 and TRBJ1-5; possible D gene TRBD1, 6 bases. The V and J ends lost 5 bases and 5 bases respectively, with 13 bases between them. The CDR3 totals 14 residues. Germline V gene sequence: CDR1 MNHEY, CDR2 SMNVEV (reference sequence). CDR3 DNA sequence: TGTGCCAGCAGTCTACAGGGTACATATCAGCCCCAGCATTTT. Protein product: CASSLQGTYQPQHF.

Here the CDR3 reads CASSLATLASSTDTQYF. CDR3 DNA: TGTGCCAGCAGCTTAGCGACACTAGCGAGTAGCACAGATACGCAGTATTTT. The chain couples TRBV11-2 to TRBJ2-3; 7 bases map to TRBD2. After removal of 1 base from V and 0 bases from J, the junction contained 7 bases not matched to a gene. Germline values: CDR1 SGHAT, CDR2 FQNNGV. This CDR3 comprises 17 residues.